This TCR beta chain came from a study of regulatory T cells in long-lasting Graves disease. Study details: The study enrolled newly diagnosed Graves' patients on antithyroid drugs under 3 months. Study conclusions and caveats: Patients whose Graves' disease persisted exhibited lower TCR diversity than those newly diagnosed.

Sample time point: newly diagnosed GD, antithyroid drugs for less than 3 months. PBMCs provided the RNA from which the TCR library was made. Arm-PCR with iRepertoire HTBI primers amplified the CDR3 regions for these TCR beta libraries. Using its own MiXCR run on the multiplex PCR reads, TCRdb lists one record per CDR3 protein. The top ten hold over 9.5% of the sample, which has some 220,000 distinct CDR3 sequences, roughly 19% seen once. The CDR3 is 15 amino acids. The germline V gene encodes CDR1 SGHAT and CDR2 FQNNGV. Unmatched junction bases numbered 7, after V lost 2 bases and J lost 6 bases. This clonotype has a count of ten or more. Its matching antigen is unknown. A further study also used this sample, focusing on T cells in Graves' hyperthyroidism and ophthalmopathy. That work states: With the HTBI primer set, the TCR CDR3 went through a first round of RT-PCR.

The source of this sequence is a woman in her 30s with Graves disease. The sequencing used peripheral blood mononuclear cells (PBMCs), collected at new diagnosis, from a patient treated with antithyroid drugs. The chain combines TRBV11-2 with TRBJ1-5; 7 bases are a match to TRBD1. The CDR3 DNA reads as TGTGCCAGCAGCTTAACCCGACAGGGAGGTCAGCCCCAGCATTTT. Translating gives CASSLTRQGGQPQHF.